This TCR beta chain was sequenced in a study of cytomegalovirus exposure and HLA in healthy donors. Overall study results and limits: Association of a missense DCLRE1C variant with TCR beta V- and J-gene trimming was reported in a later analysis. TCR association rates varied by HLA locus in a later analysis, with DRB1 highest and HLA-C lowest.

CDR3 length: 13 amino acids. The junction had 5 bases not matched to a gene; V was cut back by 5 bases and J by 4 bases. Germline-derived CDR1 and CDR2 are SSHAT and FNYEAQ (reference sequence). The donors gave bone marrow, and they were healthy. Note on this clone: Its target is not known.

The study ran its PCR with 60 Vbeta and 13 Jbeta primers. Some clones are missing from TCRdb's copy, which holds only in-frame ones; the method was immunoSEQ multiplex PCR. The table includes about 120,000 clones, about 80% detected once. The material sequenced was PBMCs. The rearrangement uses TRBV7-7 and TRBJ2-7, with TRBD2 matching over 7 bases. The TCR originated in a woman between 18 and 30 years old in good health and CMV-seronegative. The CDR3 loop reads CASSPGLEYEQYF. In nucleotides, the CDR3 is TGTGCCAGCAGCCCTGGACTAGAGTACGAGCAGTACTTC.